These T cell receptor beta chains were read from a single sample in a study of PD-1 blockade in classical Hodgkin lymphoma. Generated by immunoSEQ multiplex PCR, the TCRdb table keeps only in-frame clones and is missing some. The sample has about 58,000 clones; under 95% are singletons. Sequencing was performed on peripheral blood mononuclear cells (PBMCs), taken before the second cycle of nivolumab. These receptors originate from a human donor with classical Hodgkin lymphoma. Both conserved end residues are part of each CDR3. Fields, in order: J gene, V gene, clone size, D gene, CDR3 protein, CDR3 DNA. A D gene is named only where the DNA matches it firmly. Part of the rows lack a size; the others show once, few, many or a class for expanded clones.

TRBJ1-3,TRBV11-2,.,.,CASSHRANSGNTIYF,TGTGCCAGCAGTCACAGGGCCAACTCTGGAAACACCATATATTTT
TRBJ2-1,TRBV27,.,TRBD2,CASTLAGGPINEQFF,TGTGCCAGCACACTAGCGGGGGGGCCCATCAATGAGCAGTTCTTC
TRBJ1-4,TRBV29-1,.,.,CSARSGEKLFF,TGCAGCGCCCGGAGCGGGGAAAAACTGTTTTTT
TRBJ2-2,TRBV29-1,.,.,CSVAGGSNTGELFF,TGCAGCGTTGCCGGGGGCTCCAACACCGGGGAGCTGTTTTTT
TRBJ1-2,TRBV19,.,TRBD1,CASSTPGQAYYGYTF,TGTGCCAGTAGTACGCCGGGACAGGCGTACTATGGCTACACCTTC
TRBJ2-3,TRBV10-3,.,.,CAVGDTQYF,TGTGCCGTCGGGGATACGCAGTATTTT
TRBJ2-1,TRBV19,.,.,CASMIPSYNEQFF,TGTGCCAGTATGATACCCTCCTACAATGAGCAGTTCTTC
TRBJ1-1,TRBV7-8,.,.,CASSFGEGGTEAFF,TGTGCCAGCAGCTTTGGGGAGGGAGGCACTGAAGCTTTCTTT
TRBJ2-7,TRBV4-3,.,TRBD1,CASSQGLGQGAYEQYF,TGCGCCAGCAGCCAAGGTCTGGGGCAGGGGGCTTACGAGCAGTACTTC
TRBJ1-5,TRBV6-1,.,TRBD1,CASSGTGGFNQPQHF,TGTGCCAGTAGCGGGACAGGGGGCTTCAATCAGCCCCAGCATTTT
TRBJ1-5,TRBV29-1,few,.,CSVTSGYGNQPQHF,TGCAGCGTCACCTCTGGGTATGGTAATCAGCCCCAGCATTTT
TRBJ2-2,TRBV19,.,.,CASSPGHSNTGELFF,TGTGCCAGTAGCCCGGGACACTCAAACACCGGGGAGCTGTTTTTT
TRBJ2-5,TRBV5-6,.,TRBD1,CASAGDRQQETQYF,TGTGCCAGCGCCGGGGACAGACAACAAGAGACCCAGTACTTC
TRBJ1-1,TRBV11-2,.,.,CASSLARGATEAFF,TGTGCCAGCAGCTTAGCTCGGGGAGCCACTGAAGCTTTCTTT
TRBJ1-2,TRBV19,.,TRBD1,CASNPRRTGVDYGYTF,TGTGCCAGTAATCCTCGAAGGACAGGGGTAGATTATGGCTACACCTTC
TRBJ2-6,TRBV27,.,.,CASSLSRGGGANVLTF,TGTGCCAGCAGTTTATCAAGGGGCGGTGGGGCCAACGTCCTGACTTTC
TRBJ2-1,TRBV7-9,.,TRBD2,CASSLARTSPYNEQFF,TGTGCCAGCAGCTTAGCGCGGACTAGCCCGTACAATGAGCAGTTCTTC
TRBJ2-7,TRBV10-3,.,.,CASSYRAPDYYEQYF,TGTGCCAGCAGTTATAGGGCCCCAGACTATTATGAGCAGTACTTC
TRBJ2-7,TRBV5-4,.,.,CASSFAPPNLRRDEQYF,TGTGCCAGCAGCTTTGCTCCCCCGAACCTACGACGAGACGAGCAGTACTTC
TRBJ1-1,TRBV30,.,.,CAWAAQNTEAFF,TGTGCCTGGGCGGCCCAGAACACTGAAGCTTTCTTT
TRBJ2-2,TRBV29-1,.,TRBD2,CSVAFGGNRFTGELFF,TGCAGCGTTGCGTTCGGGGGGAACAGATTCACCGGGGAGCTGTTTTTT
TRBJ1-3,TRBV29-1,.,.,CSAEGGGNTIYF,TGCAGCGCCGAGGGAGGGGGAAACACCATATATTTT
TRBJ2-3,TRBV27,.,TRBD2,CASTLAGGGDTQYF,TGTGCCAGCACTCTAGCGGGGGGCGGGGATACGCAGTATTTT
TRBJ1-3,TRBV19,.,.,CASSIGQAGNTIYF,TGTGCCAGTAGTATTGGCCAGGCTGGAAACACCATATATTTT
TRBJ2-7,TRBV18,.,TRBD2,CASSPGGSLDEQYF,TGTGCCAGCTCACCAGGCGGGAGCTTGGACGAGCAGTACTTC
TRBJ2-7,TRBV11-2,.,.,CASSLSGESYEQYF,TGTGCCAGCAGCTTATCTGGGGAGTCCTACGAGCAGTACTTC
TRBJ2-7,TRBV6-1,.,TRBD2,CASSRDYQVGYEQYF,TGTGCCAGCAGTCGGGACTACCAGGTCGGGTACGAGCAGTACTTC
TRBJ1-1,TRBV27,.,TRBD1,CASKQGASTEAFF,TGTGCCAGCAAACAGGGGGCCTCCACTGAAGCTTTCTTT
TRBJ2-3,TRBV7-6,.,TRBD2,CASSRGGSTDTQYF,TGTGCCAGCTCTCGCGGGGGAAGCACAGATACGCAGTATTTT
TRBJ2-3,TRBV4-1,.,TRBD2,CASSQEAGAFGDTQYF,TGCGCCAGCAGCCAAGAAGCGGGGGCCTTTGGAGATACGCAGTATTTT
TRBJ2-5,TRBV7-3,.,.,CASSLYVGGPETQYF,TGTGCCAGCAGCTTATACGTCGGCGGTCCGGAGACCCAGTACTTC
TRBJ2-7,TRBV11-1,once,.,CASSPRVGLRYEQYF,TGTGCCAGCAGCCCCCGGGTCGGGCTCCGATACGAGCAGTACTTC
TRBJ1-5,TRBV7-9,.,TRBD1,CASSQGPGQVNQPQHF,TGTGCCAGCAGCCAAGGCCCGGGACAGGTCAATCAGCCCCAGCATTTT
TRBJ2-7,TRBV28,.,.,CASSFGRGAALYEQYF,TGTGCCAGCAGTTTCGGGCGAGGGGCTGCCCTTTACGAGCAGTACTTC
TRBJ2-1,TRBV11-2,.,TRBD2,CASSLDGAGGTHEQFF,TGTGCCAGCAGCTTAGATGGCGCGGGAGGGACCCATGAGCAGTTCTTC
TRBJ1-2,TRBV18,.,TRBD1,CASSPSGTAYGYTF,TGTGCCAGCTCACCATCCGGGACAGCGTATGGCTACACCTTC
TRBJ1-2,TRBV28,.,TRBD1,CASSFPGTGYGYTF,TGTGCCAGCAGTTTCCCCGGGACAGGGTATGGCTACACCTTC
TRBJ2-4,TRBV29-1,.,TRBD2,CSVLGLAGVNIQYF,TGCAGCGTGCTCGGACTAGCGGGAGTGAACATTCAGTACTTC
TRBJ2-7,TRBV4-1,.,TRBD2,CASSQSGLAGANEQYF,TGCGCCAGCAGCCAGAGCGGACTAGCGGGAGCCAACGAGCAGTACTTC
TRBJ2-2,TRBV28,once,.,CASSFLHGELFF,TGTGCCAGCAGTTTTTTACACGGGGAGCTGTTTTTT
TRBJ1-4,TRBV7-9,.,TRBD1,CASSLNLIQGENEKLFF,TGTGCCAGCAGCTTAAACCTAATACAGGGGGAGAATGAAAAACTGTTTTTT
TRBJ1-5,TRBV2,.,.,CASSEVDRGVGNQPQHF,TGTGCCAGCAGTGAAGTGGACAGAGGAGTCGGCAATCAGCCCCAGCATTTT
TRBJ2-1,TRBV7-9,.,.,CASSLDSGWEQFF,TGTGCCAGCAGCTTAGACTCGGGATGGGAGCAGTTCTTC
TRBJ1-1,TRBV9,.,TRBD1,CASSPYRDRGMNTEAFF,TGTGCCAGCAGCCCATACCGGGACAGGGGAATGAACACTGAAGCTTTCTTT
TRBJ1-6,TRBV19,.,TRBD1,CASSIDRRGDSPLHF,TGTGCCAGTAGTATAGATCGCAGGGGGGATTCACCCCTCCACTTT
TRBJ1-1,TRBV7-9,.,.,CASSFRYTEAFF,TGTGCCAGCAGCTTTCGGTACACTGAAGCTTTCTTT
TRBJ2-2,TRBV4-2,.,TRBD2,CASRHNGLAGADRTGELFF,TGTGCCAGCAGACACAACGGCCTAGCGGGGGCAGATAGAACCGGGGAGCTGTTTTTT
TRBJ2-7,TRBV11-2,.,.,CASSLPHRLGYEQYF,TGTGCCAGCAGCTTACCCCACAGGCTTGGCTACGAGCAGTACTTC
TRBJ2-7,TRBV11-3,.,.,CASKGGDTSSYEQYF,TGTGCCAGCAAGGGCGGGGACACGAGCTCCTACGAGCAGTACTTC
TRBJ2-5,TRBV11-1,.,.,CASSTNQETQYF,TGTGCCAGCAGCACCAACCAAGAGACCCAGTACTTC
TRBJ2-7,TRBV28,.,.,CASSLGPRVGTEQYF,TGTGCCAGCAGTTTGGGGCCCCGGGTGGGAACCGAGCAGTACTTC
TRBJ1-1,TRBV7-3,few,.,CASSLDSGMNTEAFF,TGTGCCAGCAGCTTAGATAGTGGGATGAACACTGAAGCTTTCTTT
TRBJ1-4,TRBV11-2,.,TRBD1,CASSLDPGGPNEKLFF,TGTGCCAGCAGCTTAGATCCAGGGGGCCCTAATGAAAAACTGTTTTTT
TRBJ2-7,TRBV2,once,TRBD2,CASSERGLAGAGVWEQYF,TGTGCCAGCAGTGAAAGAGGACTAGCGGGGGCTGGTGTGTGGGAGCAGTACTTC
TRBJ1-2,TRBV28,.,TRBD1,CASSRVGDRVNYGYTF,TGTGCCAGCAGTCGAGTAGGGGACAGGGTAAACTATGGCTACACCTTC